One sample yielded the 30 T cell receptor beta chains listed below, sequenced in a study of blood T cell repertoires in COVID-19. Sequencing was performed with immunoSEQ multiplex PCR; in TCRdb, only in-frame clones are kept and a portion is missing. Here the sample spans about 480,000 clones, around nine tenths being singletons. Input material: PBMCs or T cells enriched from blood (not recorded which). These receptors were obtained from a woman aged 40 to 55 who had recovered from COVID-19.

This clone was found a few times. Other DNA sequences in this sample translate to the same CDR3. The V gene is TRBV5-1, the J gene TRBJ2-7; 11 nucleotides match TRBD1. The germline CDR1 and CDR2 sequences are SGHRS and YFSETQ. This CDR3 comprises 14 residues. V was pared by 4 bases and J by 4 bases, with 4 bases of the junction left unmatched. The DNA of the CDR3 is TGCGCCAGCAGCACGGACAGGGGGCTTTACGAGCAGTACTTC. This codes for CASSTDRGLYEQYF.

This chain uses TRBV5-1 with TRBJ1-1; no definite D call. The CDR3 extends over 17 amino acids. The V end was cut by 4 bases, the J end by 0 bases, with 19 bases between. Germline lookup yields CDR1 SGHRS and CDR2 YFSETQ. In DNA, the CDR3 is TGCGCCAGCAGCCATCTGGACTACACGGGGTTGAACACTGAAGCTTTCTTT. This translates into CASSHLDYTGLNTEAFF.

CDR3: CASSPALFTNGYTF. Written as DNA, the CDR3 is TGTGCCAGCAGCCCCGCCTTATTCACAAATGGCTACACCTTC. The genes are TRBV7-9 and TRBJ1-2; no definite D call. V shed 5 bases and J shed 6 bases, with 16 bases lying between them. Per the germline V gene, CDR1 is SEHNR and CDR2 is FQNEAQ (reference sequence). There are 14 residues in the CDR3.

This clone was seen once. This chain connects TRBV7-2 to TRBJ1-2; D is possibly TRBD1 (5 bases). The length of the CDR3 is 13 residues. V was trimmed by 4 bases and J by 1 base, leaving 7 bases between them. Germline assignment: CDR1 SGHTA and CDR2 FQGNSA. The CDR3 nucleotides are TGTGCCAGCAGCTCGGGACTTAACTATGGCTACACCTTC. It translates to CASSSGLNYGYTF.

V usage is TRBV2 and J usage is TRBJ2-4, with TRBD2 as a possible D gene (5 bases). Per germline, CDR1 SNHLY and CDR2 FYNNEI. The V end lost 4 bases, the J end lost 7 bases, and 5 bases lay between the germline ends. The CDR3 has 11 residues. The CDR3 DNA reads as TGTGCCAGCAGTGGGGAGAACATTCAGTACTTC. Translated, it gives CASSGENIQYF.

This clone appeared a few times. The chain employs TRBV4-2 and TRBJ2-5, with D unclear. Trimming took off 0 bases at V and 9 bases at J, with 17 bases between the two ends. This CDR3 has 15 residues. The V gene's germline CDR1 is LGHNA and CDR2 YNFKEQ. The DNA for the CDR3 is TGTGCCAGCAGCCAAGATCCCCGCCTCAGTTTCCCCCAGTACTTC. Translation gives CASSQDPRLSFPQYF.

In its sample, this clone was seen a few times. The rearrangement uses TRBV10-2 and TRBJ1-2; D may be TRBD1 (5 bases). The CDR3 sequence is 13 residues long. Trimming took off 5 bases at V and 4 bases at J, with 11 bases between the two ends. Germline V CDR1 and CDR2: WSHSY, SAAADI. CDR3 coding DNA: TGCGCCAGCAGTACCGGGGGGGGCTATGGCTACACCTTC. Protein: CASSTGGGYGYTF.

The rearrangement uses TRBV11-2 and TRBJ2-1; 7 bases fit TRBD2. With 3 bases clipped from V and 6 bases from J, the junction kept 11 bases outside the gene matches. Germline loops: CDR1 SGHAT, CDR2 FQNNGV. CDR3 length: 16 residues. CDR3 amino acids: CASSFYLGTTTNEQFF. CDR3 coding DNA: TGTGCCAGCAGCTTTTACTTAGGGACTACTACCAATGAGCAGTTCTTC.

The chain employs TRBV7-8 and TRBJ2-7; 12 bases are shared with TRBD2. With 7 bases clipped from V and 12 bases from J, the junction kept 10 bases outside the gene matches. This CDR3 has 13 residues. Germline CDR1 and CDR2: SGHVS and FQNEAQ. As DNA, the CDR3 is TGTGCCAGCACCGGACTAGCGGGGCCAGGCATGTACTTC. Residues: CASTGLAGPGMYF.

The V call is TRBV5-4, the J call TRBJ2-1, with 9 nucleotides matching TRBD1. The CDR3 totals 16 residues. Germline assignment: CDR1 SGHNT and CDR2 YYREEE (reference sequence). V shed 4 bases, J shed 0 bases, and the junction held 5 bases outside the gene matches. CDR3 sequence reads: CASSLETGGSYNEQFF. For the CDR3, the DNA is TGTGCCAGCAGCCTGGAGACAGGGGGCTCCTACAATGAGCAGTTCTTC.

The V gene is TRBV2, the J gene TRBJ1-2, with 7 bases matching TRBD1. The CDR3 contains 14 residues. Germline assignment: CDR1 SNHLY and CDR2 FYNNEI. Trimming cost V 6 bases and J 8 bases; bases outside gene matches: 12. The CDR3 reads CASRKERGGEGYTF. Here the CDR3 DNA reads TGTGCCAGCAGGAAAGAACGAGGGGGCGAAGGCTACACCTTC.

The chain combines TRBV6-1 with TRBJ1-6, with a weak D call TRBD1 (6 bases). The CDR3 loop spans 15 amino acids. The V gene lost 0 bases and the J gene lost 9 bases, with 12 bases spanning the gap. Germline CDR1 MNHNS, CDR2 SASEGT. The CDR3 protein is CASSEASGVGSPLHF. The CDR3 region has the DNA TGTGCCAGCAGTGAAGCATCAGGGGTGGGTTCACCCCTCCACTTT.

The V and J genes are TRBV27 and TRBJ1-1; D possibly corresponds to TRBD1 (5 bases). Trimming pared 2 bases from V and 3 bases from J, leaving 13 bases between. The CDR3 has 15 residues. Germline assignment: CDR1 MNHEY and CDR2 SMNVEV (reference sequence). The CDR3 loop reads CASSLSRGPYTEAFF. For the CDR3, the DNA is TGTGCCAGCAGTTTAAGTAGGGGTCCATACACTGAAGCTTTCTTT.

This chain joins TRBV4-1 and TRBJ2-3; TRBD1 is a possible D gene (6 bases). The germline V gene encodes CDR1 MGHRA and CDR2 YSYEKL. V lost 0 bases, J lost 0 bases, and 22 bases lay in between. CDR3 length equals 20 residues. CDR3 sequence: CASSQDHSGIGTTSTDTQYF. CDR3 nucleotides: TGCGCCAGCAGCCAAGATCACTCGGGGATCGGGACAACTAGCACAGATACGCAGTATTTT.

The V and J genes are TRBV24-1 and TRBJ2-1; 9 bases fit TRBD2. The CDR3 runs 13 residues. J was trimmed by 7 bases and V by 5 bases; bases with no gene match: 2. Germline values: CDR1 KGHDR, CDR2 SFDVKD. CDR3 sequence: CATSGTSVNEQFF. CDR3 in DNA: TGTGCCACCAGTGGGACTAGCGTGAATGAGCAGTTCTTC.

This chain connects TRBV24-1 to TRBJ2-2, with 7 bases matching TRBD1. After removal of 4 bases from V and 6 bases from J, the junction contained 19 bases not matched to a gene. The CDR3 is made up of 19 amino acids. CDR1 and CDR2 (germline): KGHDR, SFDVKD. CDR3 in DNA: TGTGCCACCAGTGACCTCAACCCCCTGACAGGGAATATCTCCGGGGAGCTGTTTTTT. As protein: CATSDLNPLTGNISGELFF.

This sequence joins TRBV10-3 and TRBJ2-7; 9 bases are a match to TRBD2. Trimming removed 7 bases from V and 6 bases from J; junction bases left unmatched: 10. Germline-derived CDR1 and CDR2 are ENHRY and SYGVKD. This CDR3 has 14 amino acids. CDR3 DNA: TGTGCCATCACGGAGGGGCTAGCGGGAAGCGAGCAGTACTTC. This encodes CAITEGLAGSEQYF.

The chain joins TRBV6-5 to TRBJ2-5; 7 nucleotides line up with TRBD2. The CDR3 is 15 residues long. The germline gives CDR1 MNHEY, CDR2 SVGAGI. V was clipped by 5 bases and J by 5 bases; unmatched bases: 11. CDR3 nucleotide sequence: TGTGCCAGCAGTAAGACGAGGACTAGTCGGGAGACCCAGTACTTC. It is translated as CASSKTRTSRETQYF.

V and J are TRBV10-1 and TRBJ1-1; D is ambiguous. The CDR3 loop spans 13 amino acids. Trimming pared 5 bases from V and 0 bases from J, leaving 7 bases between. The germline CDR1 and CDR2 sequences are WNHNN and SYGVQD (reference sequence). The CDR3 region has the DNA TGCGCCAGCAGTAACAGCATGAACACTGAAGCTTTCTTT. This sequence encodes CASSNSMNTEAFF.

This sequence joins TRBV5-1 and TRBJ2-5; 12 positions agree with TRBD2. CDR1 is SGHRS and CDR2 is YFSETQ in the germline V gene. CDR3 length equals 17 residues. J was trimmed by 0 bases and V by 0 bases; bases with no gene match: 3. CDR3 sequence (DNA): TGCGCCAGCAGCTTGGCCGGACTAGCGGGATACCAAGAGACCCAGTACTTC. This sequence encodes CASSLAGLAGYQETQYF.

This chain joins TRBV15 and TRBJ1-5, with D perhaps TRBD1 (6 bases). Looked up from germline, CDR1 is LNHNV and CDR2 is YYDKDF (reference sequence). Trimming left V 0 bases short and J 0 bases short, with 18 bases between. The CDR3 is made up of 19 amino acids. The CDR3 DNA reads as TGTGCCACCAGCAGAGAAGGTTGGACAGAGTCAAATAGCAATCAGCCCCAGCATTTT. Translated: CATSREGWTESNSNQPQHF.

J is TRBJ2-1 and V is TRBV18, with TRBD2 matching 12 bases. Germline values: CDR1 KGHSH, CDR2 LQKENI. The V segment lost 6 bases and the J segment 0 bases; nucleotides outside the gene matches: 9. This CDR3 spans 18 amino acids. The CDR3 coding sequence is TGTGCCAGCTCGCCCGGACTAGCGGGAATCCTCTCCTACAATGAGCAGTTCTTC. As protein: CASSPGLAGILSYNEQFF.

The chain recombines TRBV13 with TRBJ1-1, with D possibly being TRBD1 (5 bases). Trimming left V 4 bases short and J 2 bases short, with 11 bases between. Looked up from germline, CDR1 is PRHDT and CDR2 is FYEKMQ (reference sequence). The CDR3 has 14 amino acids. The CDR3 reads CASSWTLLNTEAFF. CDR3 nucleotides: TGTGCCAGCAGCTGGACACTTCTAAACACTGAAGCTTTCTTT.

This rearrangement joins TRBV20-1 to TRBJ2-7; unclear D gene. CDR3 length equals 13 residues. The germline V gene has CDR1 DFQATT and CDR2 SNEGSKA (reference sequence). Trimming took 3 bases from V and 0 from J, leaving 9 bases between them. This chain's CDR3 is CSASYSLSYEQYF. The CDR3 bases are TGCAGTGCTAGTTATTCTCTCTCCTACGAGCAGTACTTC.

This clone was observed once. The V gene is TRBV29-1, the J gene TRBJ1-4, with a possible D match to TRBD1 (6 bases). V lost 3 bases and J 8 bases, leaving 16 bases between the germline ends. The CDR3 extends over 14 amino acids. Germline CDR1 SQVTM, CDR2 ANQGSEA. CDR3 protein: CSVDMAQGGEKLFF. DNA of the CDR3: TGCAGCGTTGACATGGCACAGGGCGGGGAAAAACTGTTTTTT.

The V and J genes are TRBV19 and TRBJ1-2; D gene uncertain. The CDR3 is 14 amino acids. V dropped 6 bases and J dropped 6 bases, with 17 bases sitting between them. CDR1 and CDR2 from the germline V gene are LNHDA and SQIVND (reference sequence). CDR3 sequence reads: CASSPPGLSHGYTF. The CDR3 region has the DNA TGTGCCAGTAGCCCCCCCGGACTTAGCCATGGCTACACCTTC.

The chain recombines TRBV19 with TRBJ1-3; weak D call: TRBD1 (6 bases). The CDR3 is 16 residues long. V shed 6 bases and J shed 0 bases, with 15 bases lying between them. Germline values: CDR1 LNHDA, CDR2 SQIVND (reference sequence). The chain's CDR3 is CASSIRGQSSGNTIYF. CDR3 DNA: TGTGCCAGTAGCATTCGAGGACAGAGCTCTGGAAACACCATATATTTT.

This clone appeared once. This chain links TRBV27 with TRBJ2-3; 11 bases fit TRBD2. Germline CDR1 reads MNHEY; CDR2 reads SMNVEV (reference sequence). Losses at the gene ends were 5 bases for V and 6 bases for J; bases not matched to a gene: 4. The CDR3 sequence is 14 residues long. CDR3 loop: CASSPLAGGDTQYF. DNA for the CDR3: TGTGCCAGCAGTCCCCTAGCGGGAGGTGATACGCAGTATTTT.

The chain couples TRBV7-9 to TRBJ2-1; 9 bases are a match to TRBD2. In germline, CDR1 is SEHNR, CDR2 FQNEAQ (reference sequence). The CDR3 totals 14 residues. V lost 5 bases to trimming and J lost 6 bases; unmatched junction nucleotides: 5. This CDR3 is CASSPSGMGNEQFF. The DNA for the CDR3 is TGTGCCAGCAGCCCTAGCGGGATGGGCAATGAGCAGTTCTTC.

This clone was seen more than once but under ten times. The chain recombines TRBV11-2 with TRBJ2-7; TRBD1 agrees at 8 bases. Trimming cost V 5 bases and J 4 bases; bases outside gene matches: 10. This CDR3 has 15 amino acids. Germline V lookup: CDR1 SGHAT, CDR2 FQNNGV. CDR3 coding DNA: TGTGCCAGCAGCCCGAGGGACAGGAGACGTTACGAGCAGTACTTC. This sequence encodes CASSPRDRRRYEQYF.